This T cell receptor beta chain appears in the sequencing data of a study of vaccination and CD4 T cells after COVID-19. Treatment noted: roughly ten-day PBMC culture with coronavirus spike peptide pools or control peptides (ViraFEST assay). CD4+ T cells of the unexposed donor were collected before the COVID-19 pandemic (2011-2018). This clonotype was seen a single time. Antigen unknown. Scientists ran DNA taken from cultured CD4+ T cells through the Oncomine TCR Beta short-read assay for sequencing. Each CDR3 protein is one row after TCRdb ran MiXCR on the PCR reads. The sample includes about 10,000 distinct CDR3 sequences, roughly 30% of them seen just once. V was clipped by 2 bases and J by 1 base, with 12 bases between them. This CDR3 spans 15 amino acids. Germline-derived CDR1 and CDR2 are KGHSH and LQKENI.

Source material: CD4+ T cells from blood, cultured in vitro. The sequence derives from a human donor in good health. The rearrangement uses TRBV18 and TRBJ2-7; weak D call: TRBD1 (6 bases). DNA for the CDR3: TGTGCCAGCTCACCAGGGACAAGTGGATCCTACGAGCAGTACTTC. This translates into CASSPGTSGSYEQYF.